The subject of this entry is one TCR beta chain. The entry originates in a study of technical replicates of blood from several donors. The protocol was immunoSEQ multiplex PCR, while the TCRdb copy is restricted to in-frame clones and leaves out a portion. Of 75,000 to 95,000 clones detected, less than 96% appear once; the ten largest clones hold around 0.37%. V was pared by 4 bases and J by 3 bases, with 0 bases of the junction left unmatched. This CDR3 comprises 13 residues. CDR1 and CDR2 (germline): MDHEN, SYDVKM. Material for sequencing was T cells isolated from PBMCs. V is TRBV28 and J is TRBJ2-5; 9 positions match TRBD2. This receptor was taken from a human donor in good health. The CDR3 DNA reads as TGTGCCAGCAGTTCTAGCGGGAAAGAGACCCAGTACTTC. It codes for CASSSSGKETQYF.